This TCR beta chain appears in the sequencing data of a study of T cell responses to AZD1222 COVID-19 vaccine. Findings of the study overall: The study found vaccine-associated CD4 TCRs spanning spike, dominant at 160-218 and 743-854. AZD1222 recipients seropositive at baseline numbered only six or seven. Two AZD1222 administrations were followed by greater Spike-specific TCR breadth and depth. The sample set comprised mostly white British donors with more females, and clonal diversity was possibly underestimated.

This clone has only one observation. The antigen remains undetermined. The CDR3 sequence is 14 residues long. V shed 3 bases, J shed 9 bases, and the junction held 10 bases outside the gene matches. From germline, CDR1 is MGHRA and CDR2 YSYEKL. Assay used: immunoSEQ multiplex PCR; TCRdb lists only in-frame clones, some missing. The sample records about 110,000 clones, around 86% being singletons. This clonotype was obtained from an adult in good health. The starting material was peripheral blood, obtained on day 0 of AZD1222 vaccination. This chain uses TRBV4-1 with TRBJ1-1; 7 positions agree with TRBD1. Here the CDR3 reads CASSQTGRGVKAFF. CDR3 in DNA: TGCGCCAGCAGCCAGACAGGGCGAGGAGTAAAAGCTTTCTTT.